This T cell receptor (beta chain) originates from a study of monozygotic twins with inflammatory bowel disease. As for this clonotype: Its antigen is still unknown.

The CDR3 covers 11 residues. TCRdb reprocessed the 5' RACE reads and stores each CDR3 protein as one record, lacking DNA. This sample's table has around 150,000 distinct CDR3 sequences. Findings of the study overall: Especially with disease activity, IBD patients had fewer clonotypes in common with others than healthy twins did.

Sequencing was carried out using blood. This clonotype was obtained from a human donor with ulcerative colitis or Crohn's disease, or a healthy co-twin of an affected twin (not recorded which). The chain joins TRBV12-3 or TRBV12-4 to TRBJ1-1. Here the CDR3 reads CASSLDWATFF.